This TCR beta chain was obtained from a study of control samples from healthy donors and cancer patients. Data came from immunoSEQ multiplex PCR; TCRdb stores just in-frame clones and leaves some out. The repertoire holds approximately 100,000 clones, with roughly 92% as singletons. With V trimmed by 4 bases and J by 2 bases, 6 bases remained unmatched. CDR1 is SGHNT, CDR2 YYREEE, per germline (reference sequence). The CDR3 has 15 residues. This clone is a singleton in its sample. The V and J genes are TRBV5-4 and TRBJ2-5; TRBD1 matches 9 bases. Material for sequencing was blood. The sequence was collected from a human donor in good health. The donor label of this sample is uncertain. DNA of the CDR3: TGTGCCAGCAGCGGCCAGGACAGGGGACAAGAGACCCAGTACTTC. This encodes CASSGQDRGQETQYF.